These 19 T cell receptor beta chains came from one sample sequenced in a study of identical twins (dated by TCRdb to 2016 to 2018). Libraries were prepared through 5' RACE. Instrument used: Illumina HiSeq 2000. TCRdb itself trimmed the public reads at Q25 with fastp, ran MiXCR and retained productive beta chains. All rows with the same CDR3 protein become a single entry with the most common DNA and genes. In all, the sample holds fewer than 500,000 distinct CDR3 sequences, and less than 25% of those were seen once. Jointly, the top ten make up around 3% of the sample. These data were also reused for a study on T cells expressing NK-cell markers.

Specimen: CD4+ T cells sorted from blood. The receptor set was obtained from a woman aged 18-35 years in good health.

This clonotype has just a few counts. The chain recombines TRBV7-3 with TRBJ2-3; possibly TRBD2 for D (5 bases). CDR3 length: 14 residues. CDR1 is SGHTA and CDR2 is FQGTGA in the germline V gene. The V end lost 7 bases, the J end lost 0 bases, and 11 bases lay between the germline ends. CDR3: CASKSGTSTDTQYF. DNA of the CDR3: TGTGCCAGCAAGAGCGGAACTAGCACAGATACGCAGTATTTT.

The sample holds a few counts of this clonotype. This chain joins TRBV5-1 and TRBJ2-1; 10 bases fit TRBD2. Germline V gives CDR1 SGHRS, CDR2 YFSETQ. The CDR3 spans 16 residues. Germline trimming cut 2 bases from V and 2 bases from J; bases unmatched to any gene: 4. DNA of the CDR3: TGCGCCAGCAGCTTATTAGCGGGAGGCACCTACAATGAGCAGTTCTTC. Translation: CASSLLAGGTYNEQFF.

The V gene is TRBV20-1, the J gene TRBJ2-5; D unclear. Germline V gene lookup returns CDR1 DFQATT and CDR2 SNEGSKA (reference sequence). With 2 bases removed from V and 5 bases from J, the gap between germline ends came to 6 bases. CDR3 length: 11 residues. The CDR3 protein is CSARIDETQYF. CDR3 coding DNA: TGCAGTGCTAGAATAGATGAGACCCAGTACTTC.

This clonotype was found a few times. V is TRBV7-8 and J is TRBJ1-3; D gene uncertain. V was shortened by 3 bases and J by 5 bases, with 8 bases between the two germline ends. CDR1 and CDR2 from the germline V gene are SGHVS and FQNEAQ. CDR3 length equals 13 residues. This CDR3 reads CASSLGSRNTIYF. The CDR3, as DNA: TGTGCCAGCAGCTTGGGCAGCAGAAACACCATATATTTT.

V is TRBV5-1 and J is TRBJ1-1; 7 nucleotides match TRBD1. Germline loops: CDR1 SGHRS, CDR2 YFSETQ. This CDR3 has 14 residues. After removal of 4 bases from V and 4 bases from J, the junction contained 7 bases not matched to a gene. The CDR3 DNA follows: TGCGCCAGCAGCCCCCAGGGGGGGAGCACTGAAGCTTTCTTT. It codes for CASSPQGGSTEAFF.

V usage is TRBV27 and J usage is TRBJ1-6; D ambiguous. The CDR3 covers 14 residues. The V end lost 3 bases, the J end lost 7 bases, and 10 bases lay between the germline ends. Germline loops: CDR1 MNHEY, CDR2 SMNVEV (reference sequence). The CDR3 DNA follows: TGTGCCAGCAGTTTGCACAGTAGGAATTCACCCCTCCACTTT. This gives the protein CASSLHSRNSPLHF.

The J gene is TRBJ1-3, the V gene TRBV30, with D possibly being TRBD1 (5 bases). The CDR3 sequence is 15 residues long. Germline CDR1 and CDR2: GTSNPN and SVGIG (reference sequence). V was pared by 2 bases and J by 0 bases, with 11 bases between. This CDR3 reads CAWSSGVSSGNTIYF. CDR3 DNA sequence: TGTGCCTGGAGTTCGGGGGTGAGCTCTGGAAACACCATATATTTT.

This clonotype was detected only a few times. The CDR3 DNA is TGCAGTGCGAGTTCGGACAGGGTAAATTCACCCCTCCACTTT. This codes for CSASSDRVNSPLHF. The rearrangement uses TRBV20-1 and TRBJ1-6; 8 nucleotides align to TRBD1. V trimming: 6 bases; J trimming: 7 bases; junction bases outside the gene matches: 8. The CDR3 length is 14 residues. The V gene's germline CDR1 is DFQATT and CDR2 SNEGSKA (reference sequence).

The rearrangement links TRBV7-7 to TRBJ2-1; D not resolved. The length of the CDR3 is 14 residues. V was cut by 4 bases and J by 5 bases, with 12 bases left in between. Germline V lookup: CDR1 SSHAT, CDR2 FNYEAQ (reference sequence). CDR3 region: CASSSTAVHNEQFF. The CDR3 DNA sequence: TGTGCCAGCAGCTCAACGGCGGTCCACAATGAGCAGTTCTTC.

This chain connects TRBV15 to TRBJ2-1, with TRBD2 as a possible D gene (6 bases). Germline CDR1 reads LNHNV; CDR2 reads YYDKDF (reference sequence). Trimming left V 4 bases short and J 7 bases short, with 20 bases between. The CDR3 totals 16 residues. The DNA for the CDR3 is TGTGCCACCAGCACCTGGGAGCGGGCCCTCCTTAATGAGCAGTTCTTC. Its protein product is CATSTWERALLNEQFF.

The chain uses TRBV2 and TRBJ2-1; no firm D call. Germline CDR1 is SNHLY and CDR2 is FYNNEI. The CDR3 has 11 residues. Between the trimmed V and J ends, which lost 6 bases and 11 bases, there was a span of 11 bases. CDR3 residues: CASSYSHQQFF. CDR3 coding DNA: TGTGCCAGCAGCTATTCCCACCAGCAGTTCTTC.

This chain uses TRBV3-1 with TRBJ2-5; the D call may be TRBD1 or TRBD2 (7 bases each). This CDR3 comprises 16 residues. V lost 4 bases to trimming and J lost 6 bases, with 21 bases between them. The V gene's germline CDR1 is LGHDT and CDR2 YNNKEL (reference sequence). The CDR3 is CASSRSSGQRGKTQYF. Here the CDR3 DNA reads TGTGCCAGCAGCCGGTCGTCGGGACAGCGGGGAAAGACCCAGTACTTC.

The chain employs TRBV4-1 and TRBJ2-3; 9 bases are shared with TRBD2. Germline lookup yields CDR1 MGHRA and CDR2 YSYEKL. Losses at the gene ends were 4 bases for V and 1 base for J; bases not matched to a gene: 18. There are 20 residues in the CDR3. The CDR3 nucleotides read TGCGCCAGCAGCCCGAGTTGGCTAGCGGGAAGGAAGGGGGGCACAGATACGCAGTATTTT. It specifies CASSPSWLAGRKGGTDTQYF.

The chain recombines TRBV29-1 with TRBJ2-2; 8 nucleotides agree with TRBD2. V gave up 7 bases and J gave up 4 bases; unmatched junction bases: 2. Germline CDR1 reads SQVTM; CDR2 reads ANQGSEA. This CDR3 contains 12 residues. The CDR3 nucleotides are TGCAGCGCCGGGGGGGTCACCGGGGAGCTGTTTTTT. Translated: CSAGGVTGELFF.

The rearrangement links TRBV9 to TRBJ2-7, with no clear D. V lost 0 bases and J lost 5, with 12 bases in between. The CDR3 length is 14 residues. CDR1 SGDLS and CDR2 YYNGEE come from the germline V gene. The DNA of the CDR3 is TGTGCCAGCAGCGTAGCCGCGTTAGGCCACGAGCAGTACTTC. This encodes CASSVAALGHEQYF.

This clonotype occurred a few times. This chain connects TRBV29-1 to TRBJ2-7; 7 nucleotides line up with TRBD1. V shed 7 bases and J 3 bases; nucleotides not matched to a gene: 6. Germline V lookup: CDR1 SQVTM, CDR2 ANQGSEA. The CDR3 has 12 amino acids. The CDR3 sequence is CSAGTAVYEQYF. The DNA for the CDR3 is TGCAGCGCCGGGACAGCGGTCTACGAGCAGTACTTC.

The chain carries TRBV9 and TRBJ1-4; TRBD1 might be the D (6 bases). CDR1 is SGDLS, CDR2 YYNGEE, per germline. The CDR3 length is 16 residues. Trimming stripped 3 bases from V and 3 bases from J, with 15 bases between. CDR3 nucleotide sequence: TGTGCCAGCAGCGCCCTAGGGGGGGCGGCTAATGAAAAACTGTTTTTT. Its protein product is CASSALGGAANEKLFF.

This clonotype was seen ten or more times. The V and J genes are TRBV29-1 and TRBJ1-2; D perhaps matches TRBD1 (5 bases). Germline CDR1 reads SQVTM; CDR2 reads ANQGSEA. CDR3 size: 13 residues. Deletions cut 4 bases from V and 4 bases from J, with 13 bases between. CDR3 DNA: TGCAGCGTTGGGCAGGGTGAGGCCTATGGCTACACCTTC. It is translated as CSVGQGEAYGYTF.

This clonotype was seen ten or more times. The chain links TRBV4-2 to TRBJ1-3; no reliable D call. V was pared by 0 bases and J by 6 bases, with 9 bases between. Looked up from germline, CDR1 is LGHNA and CDR2 is YNFKEQ. The CDR3 has 14 residues. CDR3 nucleotide sequence: TGTGCCAGCAGCCAAGAGCCAGTGGAAAACACCATATATTTT. Translating gives CASSQEPVENTIYF.